What follows are 10 T cell receptor beta chains derived from one specimen sequenced in a study of metastatic and nonmetastatic thyroid tumors (dated by TCRdb to 2018 to 2021). Before undergoing thyroid surgery, none of the patients had been given any kind of treatment. The library was obtained by PCR. The instrument given in TCRdb is Illumina HiSeq 4000. In TCRdb, the public reads were trimmed at Q25 with fastp and aligned with MiXCR, with productive beta chains retained. The sample data list 13,000 or so clones, and just under 30% of these were observed just once. 3% to 5% of the sample lies in the top ten. The material sequenced was blood. These receptors all stem from a female donor with papillary thyroid cancer or a benign thyroid nodule (not recorded which). Some clones in this sample may be carry-over from other donors' samples.

This CDR3 reads CASSNEGDPSEKLFF. Written as DNA, the CDR3 is TGCGCCAGCAGCAATGAAGGGGATCCTAGTGAAAAACTGTTTTTT. This chain connects TRBV5-1 to TRBJ1-4; possible D gene TRBD1, 5 bases. This CDR3 has 15 amino acids. Trimming removed 4 bases at V and 7 bases at J, with 17 bases between. Germline CDR1 is SGHRS and CDR2 is YFSETQ.

V is TRBV6-1 and J is TRBJ1-5, with D unresolved. With 6 bases removed from V and 0 bases from J, the gap between germline ends came to 6 bases. The CDR3 sequence is 13 residues long. Germline CDR1 MNHNS, CDR2 SASEGT. The chain's CDR3 is CASRVDSNQPQHF. The CDR3 DNA sequence: TGTGCCAGCAGGGTGGATAGCAATCAGCCCCAGCATTTT.

This clone is classed as medium-sized. This chain connects TRBV7-2 to TRBJ1-2; 8 positions agree with TRBD1. The CDR3 consists of 15 residues. V trimming: 5 bases; J trimming: 4 bases; junction bases outside the gene matches: 9. Germline V gives CDR1 SGHTA, CDR2 FQGNSA. CDR3 DNA sequence: TGTGCCAGCAGCCCCCAGGGGGCGCCTGGCTATGGCTACACCTTC. This sequence encodes CASSPQGAPGYGYTF.

With respect to this clone: A read error is likely, as this CDR3 ends without the conserved phenylalanine or tryptophan. The DNA is omitted, as the CDR3 cannot be located on it reliably, and the CDR3 follows TCRdb's listing. This chain joins TRBV2 and TRBJ2-1; the D call of TRBD1 is as the table states it, not checked on the DNA. Germline assignment: CDR1 SNHLY and CDR2 FYNNEI. The CDR3 is made up of 13 amino acids, end residues included. CDR3 sequence reads: CASSIQGAVEQIY.

This clone is labeled as medium-sized. The rearrangement links TRBV12-3 or TRBV12-4 to TRBJ2-7; 13 bases agree with TRBD2. V gave up 5 bases and J gave up 2 bases; unmatched junction bases: 0. This CDR3 contains 14 residues. The CDR3 loop reads CASSTSGGAYEQYF. The CDR3 DNA is TGTGCCAGCAGTACTAGCGGGGGGGCCTACGAGCAGTACTTC.

In its sample, this clone was seen a few times. The J gene is TRBJ1-6, the V gene TRBV28; the match to TRBD1 covers 9 bases. V shed 6 bases and J 9 bases; nucleotides not matched to a gene: 6. The CDR3 extends over 14 amino acids. Germline V CDR1 and CDR2: MDHEN, SYDVKM. The DNA for the CDR3 is TGTGCCAGCAGCCCGGGACAGGGAGTTTCACCCCTCCACTTT. Its translation is CASSPGQGVSPLHF.

This clone is termed medium-sized. This sequence joins TRBV6-5 and TRBJ2-2; D ambiguous. CDR3 size: 16 residues. Trimming removed 0 bases from V and 3 bases from J, with 11 bases in between. CDR1 is MNHEY, CDR2 SVGAGI, per germline. CDR3 DNA: TGTGCCAGCAGTTACTCCTTTAGGCTCGACACCGGGGAGCTGTTTTTT. Encoded protein: CASSYSFRLDTGELFF.

This clone was recorded once. This chain connects TRBV7-9 to TRBJ2-7; 7 bases line up with TRBD1. CDR3 size: 14 residues. V gave up 4 bases and J gave up 6 bases; unmatched junction bases: 9. CDR1 is SEHNR and CDR2 is FQNEAQ in the germline V gene (reference sequence). CDR3: CASSSGAQGSEQYF. The CDR3 DNA reads TGTGCCAGCAGCTCCGGCGCACAGGGGAGCGAGCAGTACTTC.

The CDR3 is CASSQWGTNEKLFF. DNA of the CDR3: TGTGCCAGCAGCCAGTGGGGAACTAATGAAAAACTGTTTTTT. This sequence joins TRBV11-2 and TRBJ1-4; D unclear. CDR1 is SGHAT and CDR2 is FQNNGV in the germline V gene. The CDR3 is made up of 14 amino acids. Trimming took off 5 bases at V and 1 base at J, with 8 bases between the two ends. Together with reference TRBV11-2 and TRBJ1-4, the CDR3 gives the full variable domain: EAGVAQSPRYKIIEKRQSVAFWCNPISGHATLYWYQQILGQGPKLLIQFQNNGVVDDSQLPKDRFSAERLKGVDSTLKIQPAKLEDSAVYLCASSQWGTNEKLFFGSGTQLSVL.

The rearrangement joins TRBV19 to TRBJ2-7; 8 nucleotides line up with TRBD1. The CDR3 length is 14 residues. The trim removed 4 bases at V and 1 base at J, leaving 3 bases unmatched. Looked up from germline, CDR1 is LNHDA and CDR2 is SQIVND (reference sequence). CDR3 loop: CASSTRDRSYEQYF. CDR3 bases: TGTGCCAGTAGTACCCGGGACAGGTCCTACGAGCAGTACTTC.